These 13 T cell receptor beta chains originate from one sample sequenced in a study of cytotoxic CD8 clonotypes in ibrutinib-treated CLL. Using immunoSEQ multiplex PCR, the repertoire was profiled, and TCRdb retains in-frame clones only, with some absent. The data contain 90,000 to 100,000 clones, around 73% of them seen just once; the ten biggest clones take up around 30%. Sequencing used PBMCs, obtained after 12 months of ibrutinib treatment. Receptor source: a human donor with chronic lymphocytic leukemia.

The chain carries TRBV2 and TRBJ2-1, with 7 bases matching TRBD2. Germline trimming cut 4 bases from V and 7 bases from J; bases unmatched to any gene: 4. Per the germline V gene, CDR1 is SNHLY and CDR2 is FYNNEI. This CDR3 is built from 13 residues. The DNA of the CDR3 is TGTGCCAGCAGTGGGACTAGGGAGAATGAGCAGTTCTTC. It yields the protein CASSGTRENEQFF.

This chain joins TRBV4-1 and TRBJ1-6, with D tentatively TRBD1 (6 bases). Germline V CDR1 and CDR2: MGHRA, YSYEKL. V shed 0 bases and J shed 2 bases, with 11 bases lying between them. The CDR3 sequence is 17 residues long. Here the CDR3 DNA reads TGCGCCAGCAGCCAAGATCAGGGGAGGACCTATAATTCACCCCTCCACTTT. Amino acid sequence: CASSQDQGRTYNSPLHF.

The CDR3 spells CASSNGPDSPLHF. Here the CDR3 DNA reads TGTGCCAGCAGTAACGGGCCGGATTCACCCCTCCACTTT. This chain uses TRBV7-6 with TRBJ1-6; D gene uncertain. CDR3 length equals 13 residues. CDR1 is SGHVS, CDR2 FNYEAQ, per germline. With 6 bases removed from V and 8 bases from J, the gap between germline ends came to 11 bases.

This chain connects TRBV9 to TRBJ2-3; D gene unclear. The CDR3 runs to 12 residues. Germline lookup yields CDR1 SGDLS and CDR2 YYNGEE. V was shortened by 1 base and J by 2 bases, with 2 bases between the two germline ends. DNA of the CDR3: TGTGCCAGCAGCGTAATCACAGATACGCAGTATTTT. Encoded protein: CASSVITDTQYF.

The V and J genes are TRBV7-2 and TRBJ2-6; D possibly corresponds to TRBD1 (6 bases). The V end was cut by 5 bases, the J end by 0 bases, with 17 bases between. The CDR3 spans 18 residues. Germline V lookup: CDR1 SGHTA, CDR2 FQGNSA. DNA for the CDR3: TGTGCCAGCAGCCCCGGCGACAGGTTACTCTCTGGGGCCAACGTCCTGACTTTC. It translates to CASSPGDRLLSGANVLTF.

J is TRBJ1-2 and V is TRBV6-6; D call uncertain. Germline CDR1 MNHNY, CDR2 SVGAGI (reference sequence). CDR3 length: 13 residues. Deletions cut 2 bases from V and 8 bases from J, with 12 bases between. In DNA form, the CDR3 reads TGTGCCAGCAGTTACGCGGCAGAAAGCGGCTACACCTTC. It codes for CASSYAAESGYTF.

This clone was seen ten or more times. The rearrangement joins TRBV6-4 to TRBJ1-1; no clear D. The CDR3 consists of 15 residues. Germline lookup yields CDR1 MRHNA and CDR2 SNTAGT. With 3 bases removed from V and 2 bases from J, the gap between germline ends came to 13 bases. The CDR3 DNA reads TGTGCCAGCAGTGAAAGTCCGGATCACAACACTGAAGCTTTCTTT. Amino acids: CASSESPDHNTEAFF.

The gene calls are TRBV9 and TRBJ2-5; 13 bases agree with TRBD2. The CDR3 loop spans 17 amino acids. CDR1 is SGDLS and CDR2 is YYNGEE in the germline V gene. The V segment lost 3 bases and the J segment 5 bases; nucleotides outside the gene matches: 10. CDR3 in DNA: TGTGCCAGCAGCGCAGGGACTAGCGGGGCTTCGGGGGAGACCCAGTACTTC. It encodes CASSAGTSGASGETQYF.

J is TRBJ2-2 and V is TRBV4-1, with D possibly matching TRBD1 (6 bases). Trimming cost V 1 base and J 5 bases, with 20 bases left between them. CDR3 length equals 18 residues. The germline CDR1 and CDR2 sequences are MGHRA and YSYEKL. The CDR3 here is CASSQVVGEGERTGELFF. In nucleotides, the CDR3 is TGCGCCAGCAGCCAAGTGGTTGGTGAGGGGGAAAGAACCGGGGAGCTGTTTTTT.

The chain couples TRBV5-4 to TRBJ1-2, with 7 bases fitting TRBD1. Germline V lookup: CDR1 SGHNT, CDR2 YYREEE (reference sequence). After removal of 5 bases from V and 5 bases from J, the junction contained 9 bases not matched to a gene. This CDR3 is 14 amino acids long. The CDR3 region is CASSSTGSRYGYTF. The CDR3 coding sequence is TGTGCCAGCAGTTCGACAGGGTCGAGGTATGGCTACACCTTC.

CDR3 loop: CASRGGRTTDTQYF. In DNA form, the CDR3 reads TGCGCCAGCAGGGGCGGGCGGACCACAGATACGCAGTATTTT. The gene calls are TRBV5-1 and TRBJ2-3; a weak D match, TRBD2 (5 bases). Trimming removed 5 bases at V and 2 bases at J, with 12 bases between. Germline CDR1 SGHRS, CDR2 YFSETQ. This CDR3 contains 14 residues.

The J gene is TRBJ1-3, the V gene TRBV30; D gene unclear. This CDR3 spans 14 amino acids. The V gene lost 3 bases and the J gene lost 0 bases, with 9 bases spanning the gap. Germline V gene lookup returns CDR1 GTSNPN and CDR2 SVGIG (reference sequence). CDR3 bases: TGTGCCTGGAGGCAGGTCCCCTCTGGAAACACCATATATTTT. This translates into CAWRQVPSGNTIYF.

V usage is TRBV9 and J usage is TRBJ1-3; no definite D call. The CDR3 runs 15 residues. Trimming took 0 bases from V and 4 from J, leaving 11 bases between them. Germline loops: CDR1 SGDLS, CDR2 YYNGEE. CDR3 amino acids: CASSVDRWTGNTIYF. CDR3 DNA sequence: TGTGCCAGCAGCGTAGATCGTTGGACGGGAAACACCATATATTTT. The full variable domain, its missing parts supplied by reference TRBV9 and TRBJ1-3, is DSGVTQTPKHLITATGQRVTLRCSPRSGDLSVYWYQQSLDQGLQFLIQYYNGEERAKGNILERFSAQQFPDLHSELNLSSLELGDSALYFCASSVDRWTGNTIYFGEGSWLTVV.